This TCR beta chain comes out of a study of blood T cell repertoires in COVID-19. In the study overall: There were acute and convalescent COVID-19 samples, and they came from the United States, Italy and Spain.

Germline V gene sequence: CDR1 SNHLY, CDR2 FYNNEI. The CDR3 has 15 residues. J lost 6 bases, V lost 8 bases, and 11 bases had no gene match. Generated by immunoSEQ multiplex PCR, the TCRdb table keeps only in-frame clones and is missing some. The sample lists around 50,000 clones, about 90% occurring once. This receptor was obtained from a woman of 80 years or more with COVID-19, enrolled during active disease. Sequences were obtained from peripheral blood. This sequence joins TRBV2 and TRBJ2-1; 9 bases are shared with TRBD1. The CDR3 nucleotides are TGTGCCAGCCGGGGATCGGGACAGGGTTCCAATGAGCAGTTCTTC. Translation: CASRGSGQGSNEQFF. The complete variable domain, with remaining parts taken from reference TRBV2 and TRBJ2-1, reads EPEVTQTPSHQVTQMGQEVILRCVPISNHLYFYWYRQILGQKVEFLVSFYNNEISEKSEIFDDQFSVERPDGSNFTLKIRSTKLEDSAMYFCASRGSGQGSNEQFFGPGTRLTVL.